Described below is a single T cell receptor (beta chain) sequence and its context. Its matching antigen is unknown. The data stem from a study of blood T cells in healthy people across ages. Germline V CDR1 and CDR2: LGHNA, YSLEER. The V end was cut by 0 bases, the J end by 4 bases, with 8 bases between. The CDR3 totals 14 residues. Using a J-beta primer mix together with a sample-barcoded 5' primer, a second PCR was run for roughly 7 to 11 cycles. Each TCR beta cDNA got a 12-nucleotide random molecular identifier. TCRdb re-analysed the 5' RACE reads in MiXCR, keeping a single row per CDR3 protein. The profile shows approximately 800,000 distinct CDR3 sequences, approximately 59% of them singletons. The authors drew ten milliliters of peripheral blood from each donor. Study-wide findings and caveats: Older age went with lower TCR beta diversity per million T cells, in a roughly linear way.

What was sequenced was blood. The clonotype comes from a man aged 25-40 years in good health. The V gene is TRBV4-3, the J gene TRBJ2-3; D gene ambiguous. CDR3 region: CASSQDRWADTQYF. In DNA form, the CDR3 reads TGCGCCAGCAGCCAAGATCGGTGGGCAGATACGCAGTATTTT.